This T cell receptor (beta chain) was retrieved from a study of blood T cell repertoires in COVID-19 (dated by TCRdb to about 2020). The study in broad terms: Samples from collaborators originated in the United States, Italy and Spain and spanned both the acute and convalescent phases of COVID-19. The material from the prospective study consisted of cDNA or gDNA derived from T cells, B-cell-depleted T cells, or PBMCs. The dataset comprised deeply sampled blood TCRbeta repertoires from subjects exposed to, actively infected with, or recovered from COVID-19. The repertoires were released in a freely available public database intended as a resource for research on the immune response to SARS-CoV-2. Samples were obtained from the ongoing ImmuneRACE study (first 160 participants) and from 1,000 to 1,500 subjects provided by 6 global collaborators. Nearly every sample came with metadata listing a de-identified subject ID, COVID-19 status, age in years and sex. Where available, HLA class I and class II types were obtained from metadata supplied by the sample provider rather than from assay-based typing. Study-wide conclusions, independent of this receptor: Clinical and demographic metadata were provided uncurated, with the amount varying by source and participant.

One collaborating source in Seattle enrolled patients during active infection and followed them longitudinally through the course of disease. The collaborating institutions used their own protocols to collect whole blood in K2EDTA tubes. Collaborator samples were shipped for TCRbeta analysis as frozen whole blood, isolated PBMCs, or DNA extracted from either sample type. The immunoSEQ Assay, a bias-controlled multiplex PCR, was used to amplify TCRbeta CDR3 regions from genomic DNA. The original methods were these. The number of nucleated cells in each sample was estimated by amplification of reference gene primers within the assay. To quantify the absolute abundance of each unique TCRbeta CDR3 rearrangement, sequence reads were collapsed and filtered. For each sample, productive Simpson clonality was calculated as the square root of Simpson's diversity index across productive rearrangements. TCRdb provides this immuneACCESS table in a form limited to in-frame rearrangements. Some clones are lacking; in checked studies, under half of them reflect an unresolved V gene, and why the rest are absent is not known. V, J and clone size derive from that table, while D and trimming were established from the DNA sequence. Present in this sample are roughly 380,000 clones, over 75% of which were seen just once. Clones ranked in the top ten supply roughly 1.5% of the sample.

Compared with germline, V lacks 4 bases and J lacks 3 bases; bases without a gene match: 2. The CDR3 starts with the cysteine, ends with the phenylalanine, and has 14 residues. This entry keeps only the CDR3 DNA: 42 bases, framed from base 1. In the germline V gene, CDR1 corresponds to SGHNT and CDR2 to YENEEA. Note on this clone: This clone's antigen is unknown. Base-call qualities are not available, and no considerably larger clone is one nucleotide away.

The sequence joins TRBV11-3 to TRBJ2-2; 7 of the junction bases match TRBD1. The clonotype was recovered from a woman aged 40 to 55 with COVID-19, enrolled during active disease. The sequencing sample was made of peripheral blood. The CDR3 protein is CASSYDRDTGELFF. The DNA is TGTGCCAGCAGCTATGACAGGGACACCGGGGAGCTGTTTTTT.